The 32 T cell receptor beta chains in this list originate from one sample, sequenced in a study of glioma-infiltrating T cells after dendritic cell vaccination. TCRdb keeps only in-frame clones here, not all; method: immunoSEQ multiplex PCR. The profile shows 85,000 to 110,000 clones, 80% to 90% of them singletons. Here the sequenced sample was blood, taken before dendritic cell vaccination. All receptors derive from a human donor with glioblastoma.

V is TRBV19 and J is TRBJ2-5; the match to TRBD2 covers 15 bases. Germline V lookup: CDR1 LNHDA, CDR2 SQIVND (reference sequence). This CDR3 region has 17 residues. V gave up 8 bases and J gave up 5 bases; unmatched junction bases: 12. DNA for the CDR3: TGTGCCAGTCTCAACTTTGGGACTAGCGGGGGGTGGGAGACCCAGTACTTC. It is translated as CASLNFGTSGGWETQYF. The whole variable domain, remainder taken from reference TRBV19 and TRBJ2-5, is DGGITQSPKYLFRKEGQNVTLSCEQNLNHDAMYWYRQDPGQGLRLIYYSQIVNDFQKGDIAEGYSVSREKKESFPLTVTSAQKNPTAFYLCASLNFGTSGGWETQYFGPGTRLLVL.

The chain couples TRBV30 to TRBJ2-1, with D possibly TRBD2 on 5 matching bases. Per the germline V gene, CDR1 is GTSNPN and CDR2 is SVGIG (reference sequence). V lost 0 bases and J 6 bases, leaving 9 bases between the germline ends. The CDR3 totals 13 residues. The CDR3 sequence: CAWSVATSNEQFF. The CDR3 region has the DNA TGTGCCTGGAGTGTCGCTACTAGCAATGAGCAGTTCTTC.

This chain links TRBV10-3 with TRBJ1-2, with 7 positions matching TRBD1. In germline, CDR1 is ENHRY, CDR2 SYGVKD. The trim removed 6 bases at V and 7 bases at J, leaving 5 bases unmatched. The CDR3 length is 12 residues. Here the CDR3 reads CAISPQGVGYTF. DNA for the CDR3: TGTGCCATCAGCCCCCAGGGGGTTGGCTACACCTTC.

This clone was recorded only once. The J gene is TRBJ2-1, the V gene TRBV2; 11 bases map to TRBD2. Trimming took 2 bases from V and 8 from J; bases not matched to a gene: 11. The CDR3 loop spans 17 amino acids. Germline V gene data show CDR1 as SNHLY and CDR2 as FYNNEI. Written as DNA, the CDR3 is TGTGCCAGCAGTGAATTTCTGGTTAGCGGGGGGGCTGATGAGCAGTTCTTC. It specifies CASSEFLVSGGADEQFF.

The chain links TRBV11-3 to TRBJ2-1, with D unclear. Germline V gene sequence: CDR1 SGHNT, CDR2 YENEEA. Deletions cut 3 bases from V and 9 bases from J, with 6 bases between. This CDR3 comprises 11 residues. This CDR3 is CASSFFLEQFF. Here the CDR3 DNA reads TGTGCCAGCAGCTTCTTCCTTGAGCAGTTCTTC.

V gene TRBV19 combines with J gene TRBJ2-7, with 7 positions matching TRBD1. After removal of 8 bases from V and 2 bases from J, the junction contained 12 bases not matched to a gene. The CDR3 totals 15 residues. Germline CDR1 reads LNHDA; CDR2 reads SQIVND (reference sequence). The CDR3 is CASERTGQAAYEQYF. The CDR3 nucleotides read TGTGCCAGTGAGAGAACCGGACAGGCCGCCTACGAGCAGTACTTC.

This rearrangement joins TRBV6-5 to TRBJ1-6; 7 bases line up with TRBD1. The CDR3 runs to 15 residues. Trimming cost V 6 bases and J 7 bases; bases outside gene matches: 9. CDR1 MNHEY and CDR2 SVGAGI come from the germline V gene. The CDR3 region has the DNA TGTGCCAGCAGCGACACCAGGGGGGAGAATTCACCCCTCCACTTT. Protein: CASSDTRGENSPLHF.

CDR3 sequence (DNA): TGCGCCAGCAGCCAGTTAGCGGGGGGGCCCAATGAGCAGTTCTTC. Protein product: CASSQLAGGPNEQFF. V usage is TRBV4-1 and J usage is TRBJ2-1, with 11 bases identical to TRBD2. The CDR3 sequence is 15 residues long. Germline V CDR1 and CDR2: MGHRA, YSYEKL. The ends lost 3 bases at V and 6 bases at J; junction bases unmatched: 4.

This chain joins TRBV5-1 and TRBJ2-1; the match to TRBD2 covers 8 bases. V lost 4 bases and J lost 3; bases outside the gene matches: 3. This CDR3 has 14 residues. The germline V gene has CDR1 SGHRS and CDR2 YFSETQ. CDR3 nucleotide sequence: TGCGCCAGCAGCGTCGGGGGGGGCTACAATGAGCAGTTCTTC. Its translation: CASSVGGGYNEQFF.

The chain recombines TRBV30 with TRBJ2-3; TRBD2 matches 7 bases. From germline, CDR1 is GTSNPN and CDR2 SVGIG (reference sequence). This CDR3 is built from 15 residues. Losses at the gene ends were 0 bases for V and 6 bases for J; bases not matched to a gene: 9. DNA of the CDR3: TGTGCCTGGAGTGTGGGGGGGGACCGGAGGGATACGCAGTATTTT. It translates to CAWSVGGDRRDTQYF.

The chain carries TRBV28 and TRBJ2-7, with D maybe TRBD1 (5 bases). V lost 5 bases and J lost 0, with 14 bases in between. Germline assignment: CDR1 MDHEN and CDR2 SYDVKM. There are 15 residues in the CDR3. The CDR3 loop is CASSVIQGGSYEQYF. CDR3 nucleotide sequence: TGTGCCAGCAGTGTTATCCAGGGCGGCTCCTACGAGCAGTACTTC.

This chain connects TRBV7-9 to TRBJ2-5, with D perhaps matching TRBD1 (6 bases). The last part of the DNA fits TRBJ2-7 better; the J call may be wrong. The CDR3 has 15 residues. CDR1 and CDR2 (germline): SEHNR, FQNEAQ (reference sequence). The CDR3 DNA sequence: TGTGCCAGCAGCTTAGAGGGGGTCAGCACCTACGAGCAGTACTTC. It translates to CASSLEGVSTYEQYF.

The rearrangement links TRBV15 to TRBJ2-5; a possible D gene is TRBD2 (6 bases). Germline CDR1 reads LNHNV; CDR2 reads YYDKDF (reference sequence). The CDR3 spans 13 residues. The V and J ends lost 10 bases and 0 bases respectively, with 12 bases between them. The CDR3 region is CASSGDYQETQYF. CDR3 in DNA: TGTGCCAGCTCGGGGGACTACCAAGAGACCCAGTACTTC.

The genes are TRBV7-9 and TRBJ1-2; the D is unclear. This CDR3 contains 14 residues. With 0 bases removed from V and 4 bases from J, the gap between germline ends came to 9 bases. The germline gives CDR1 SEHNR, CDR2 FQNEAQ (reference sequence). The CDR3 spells CASSLAQRSYGYTF. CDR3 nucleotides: TGTGCCAGCAGCTTAGCGCAAAGGAGCTATGGCTACACCTTC.

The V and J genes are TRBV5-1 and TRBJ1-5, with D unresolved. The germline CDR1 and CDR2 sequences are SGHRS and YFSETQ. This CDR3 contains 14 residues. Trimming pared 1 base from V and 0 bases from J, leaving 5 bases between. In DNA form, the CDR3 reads TGCGCCAGCAGCTTGACACCTAGCAATCAGCCCCAGCATTTT. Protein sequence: CASSLTPSNQPQHF.

As DNA, the CDR3 is TGCGCCAGCAGCCAAGTTGCGGGGGGAGCGAATGAGCAGTTCTTC. Encoded protein: CASSQVAGGANEQFF. The chain employs TRBV4-3 and TRBJ2-1, with 8 bases lining up with TRBD2. The CDR3 covers 15 residues. CDR1 is LGHNA and CDR2 is YSLEER in the germline V gene. The J segment lost 7 bases and the V segment lost 1 base, leaving 6 bases of the junction unmatched.

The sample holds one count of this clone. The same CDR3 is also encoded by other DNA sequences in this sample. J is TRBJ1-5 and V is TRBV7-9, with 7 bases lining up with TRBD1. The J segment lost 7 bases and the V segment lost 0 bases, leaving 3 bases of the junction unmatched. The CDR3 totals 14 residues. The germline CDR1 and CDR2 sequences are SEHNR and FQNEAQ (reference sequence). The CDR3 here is CASSLAGGGQPQHF. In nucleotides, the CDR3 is TGTGCCAGCAGCTTAGCAGGGGGCGGACAGCCCCAGCATTTT.

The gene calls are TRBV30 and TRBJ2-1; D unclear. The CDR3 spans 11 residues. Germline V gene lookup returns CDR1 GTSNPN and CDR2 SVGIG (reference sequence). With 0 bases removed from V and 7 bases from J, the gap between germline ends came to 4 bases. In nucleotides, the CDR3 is TGTGCCTGGAGTGTAGAGAATGAGCAGTTCTTC. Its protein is CAWSVENEQFF.

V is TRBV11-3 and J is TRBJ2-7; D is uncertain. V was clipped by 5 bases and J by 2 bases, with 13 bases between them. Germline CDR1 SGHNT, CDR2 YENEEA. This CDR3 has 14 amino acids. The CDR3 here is CASSPTVTTYEQYF. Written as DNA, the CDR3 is TGTGCCAGCAGCCCGACTGTAACGACCTACGAGCAGTACTTC.

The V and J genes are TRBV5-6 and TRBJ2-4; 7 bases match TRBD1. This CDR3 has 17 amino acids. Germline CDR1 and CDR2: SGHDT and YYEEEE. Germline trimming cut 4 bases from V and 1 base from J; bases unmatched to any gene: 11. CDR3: CASSGLGDRAAKNIQYF. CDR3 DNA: TGTGCCAGCAGCGGGCTTGGAGACAGGGCCGCCAAAAACATTCAGTACTTC.

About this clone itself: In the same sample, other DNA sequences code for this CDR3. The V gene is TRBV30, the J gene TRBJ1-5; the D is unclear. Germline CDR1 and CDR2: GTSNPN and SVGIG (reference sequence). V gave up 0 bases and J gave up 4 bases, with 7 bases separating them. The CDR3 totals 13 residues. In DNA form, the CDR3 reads TGTGCCTGGAGTGTACGAGGGAATCAGCCCCAGCATTTT. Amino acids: CAWSVRGNQPQHF. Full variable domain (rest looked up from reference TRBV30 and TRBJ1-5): SQTIHQWPATLVQPVGSPLSLECTVEGTSNPNLYWYRQAAGRGLQLLFYSVGIGQISSEVPQNLSASRPQDRQFILSSKKLLLSDSGFYLCAWSVRGNQPQHFGDGTRLSIL.

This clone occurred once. The CDR3 sequence is CASSALPGQGDEQYF. Written as DNA, the CDR3 is TGTGCCAGCAGCGCACTACCGGGACAGGGTGACGAGCAGTACTTC. The chain recombines TRBV5-4 with TRBJ2-7, with 9 bases aligning to TRBD1. Germline values: CDR1 SGHNT, CDR2 YYREEE (reference sequence). The CDR3 length is 15 residues. The ends lost 4 bases at V and 5 bases at J; junction bases unmatched: 10.

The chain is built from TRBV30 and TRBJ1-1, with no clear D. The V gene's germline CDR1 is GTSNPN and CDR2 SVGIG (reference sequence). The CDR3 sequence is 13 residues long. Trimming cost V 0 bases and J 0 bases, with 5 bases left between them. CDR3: CAWSVHVNTEAFF. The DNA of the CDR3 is TGTGCCTGGAGTGTACACGTGAACACTGAAGCTTTCTTT.

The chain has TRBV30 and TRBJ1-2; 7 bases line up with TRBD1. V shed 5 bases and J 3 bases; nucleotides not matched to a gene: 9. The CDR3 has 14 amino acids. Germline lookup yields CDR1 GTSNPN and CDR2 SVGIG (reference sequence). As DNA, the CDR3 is TGTGCCTGGGAAGGGACAGCCGGGTACTATGGCTACACCTTC. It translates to CAWEGTAGYYGYTF.

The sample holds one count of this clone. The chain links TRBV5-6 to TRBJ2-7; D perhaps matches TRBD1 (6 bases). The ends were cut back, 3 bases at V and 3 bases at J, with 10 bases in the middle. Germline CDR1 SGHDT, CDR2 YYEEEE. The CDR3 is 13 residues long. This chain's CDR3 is CASSSGTSYEQYF. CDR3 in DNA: TGTGCCAGCAGCTCCGGGACAAGCTACGAGCAGTACTTC.

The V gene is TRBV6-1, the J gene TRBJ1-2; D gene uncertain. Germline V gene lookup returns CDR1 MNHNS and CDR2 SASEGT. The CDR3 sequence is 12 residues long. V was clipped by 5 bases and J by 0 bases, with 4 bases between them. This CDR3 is CASSSTNYGYTF. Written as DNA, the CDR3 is TGTGCCAGCAGTTCCACTAACTATGGCTACACCTTC.

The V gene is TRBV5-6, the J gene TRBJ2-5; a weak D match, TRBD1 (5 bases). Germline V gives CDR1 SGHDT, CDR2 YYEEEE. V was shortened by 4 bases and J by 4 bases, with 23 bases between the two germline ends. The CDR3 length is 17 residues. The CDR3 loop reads CASSADPRARVGETQYF. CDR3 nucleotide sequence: TGTGCCAGCAGCGCCGACCCCAGAGCCAGGGTGGGAGAGACCCAGTACTTC.

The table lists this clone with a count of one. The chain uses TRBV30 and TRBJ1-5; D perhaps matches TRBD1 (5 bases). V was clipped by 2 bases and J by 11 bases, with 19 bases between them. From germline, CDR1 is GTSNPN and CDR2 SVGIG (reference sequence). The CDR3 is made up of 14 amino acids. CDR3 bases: TGTGCCTGGAGTTCTGTCCGGGGGGTAGGGGCCCAGCATTTT. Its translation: CAWSSVRGVGAQHF.

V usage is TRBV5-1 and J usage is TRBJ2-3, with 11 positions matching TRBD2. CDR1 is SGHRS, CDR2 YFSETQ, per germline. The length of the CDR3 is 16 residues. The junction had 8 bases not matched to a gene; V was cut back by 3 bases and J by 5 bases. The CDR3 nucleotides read TGCGCCAGCAGCTCGACTAGCGGGGCTCAGGGAGATACGCAGTATTTT. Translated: CASSSTSGAQGDTQYF. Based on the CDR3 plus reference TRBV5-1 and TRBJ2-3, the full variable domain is KAGVTQTPRYLIKTRGQQVTLSCSPISGHRSVSWYQQTPGQGLQFLFEYFSETQRNKGNFPGRFSGRQFSNSRSEMNVSTLELGDSALYLCASSSTSGAQGDTQYFGPGTRLTVL.

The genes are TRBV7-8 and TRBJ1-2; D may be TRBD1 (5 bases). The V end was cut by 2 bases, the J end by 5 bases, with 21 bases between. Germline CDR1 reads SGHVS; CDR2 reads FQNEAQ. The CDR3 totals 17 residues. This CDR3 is CASSLSSEVAAGYGYTF. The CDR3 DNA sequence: TGTGCCAGCAGCTTAAGTTCAGAAGTAGCGGCAGGGTATGGCTACACCTTC.

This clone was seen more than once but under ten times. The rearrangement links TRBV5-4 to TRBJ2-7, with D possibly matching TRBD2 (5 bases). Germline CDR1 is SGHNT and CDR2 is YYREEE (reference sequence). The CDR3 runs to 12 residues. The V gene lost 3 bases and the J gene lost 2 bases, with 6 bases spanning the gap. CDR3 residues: CASSYGTYEQYF. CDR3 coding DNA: TGTGCCAGCAGCTACGGGACCTACGAGCAGTACTTC.

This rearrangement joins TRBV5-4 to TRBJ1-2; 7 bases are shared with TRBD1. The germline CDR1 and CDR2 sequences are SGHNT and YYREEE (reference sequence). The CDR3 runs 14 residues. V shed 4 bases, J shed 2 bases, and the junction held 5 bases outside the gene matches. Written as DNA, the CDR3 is TGTGCCAGCAGCCCCGGGACAGTCAACTATGGCTACACCTTC. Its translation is CASSPGTVNYGYTF. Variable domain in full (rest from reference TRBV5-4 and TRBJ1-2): ETGVTQSPTHLIKTRGQQVTLRCSSQSGHNTVSWYQQALGQGPQFIFQYYREEENGRGNFPPRFSGLQFPNYSSELNVNALELDDSALYLCASSPGTVNYGYTFGSGTRLTVV.